Below are 26 T cell receptor beta chains sequenced from a single sample in a study of cytomegalovirus exposure and HLA in healthy donors. In the PCR, 60 Vbeta and 13 Jbeta primers were used. TCRdb's table, derived via immunoSEQ multiplex PCR, lists solely in-frame clones and lacks some. The sample consists of roughly 150,000 clones, roughly 80% of them appearing once. Sequenced input: PBMCs. Receptors originate from a man younger than 35 in good health and CMV-seropositive.

This chain connects TRBV2 to TRBJ2-7; no clear D. CDR1 is SNHLY and CDR2 is FYNNEI in the germline V gene. This CDR3 has 13 residues. V lost 4 bases and J lost 3, with 10 bases in between. CDR3 protein: CASSVGRSYEQYF. CDR3 nucleotide sequence: TGTGCCAGCAGTGTGGGCAGAAGCTACGAGCAGTACTTC.

CDR3 in amino acids: CASSPGSYEQYF. CDR3 coding DNA: TGTGCCAGCAGCCCGGGGTCCTACGAGCAGTACTTC. The chain links TRBV27 to TRBJ2-7, with D possibly being TRBD2 (5 bases). The CDR3 is made up of 12 amino acids. Per germline, CDR1 MNHEY and CDR2 SMNVEV (reference sequence). V was cut by 6 bases and J by 1 base, with 7 bases left in between.

This clone showed up just a few times. Sequence at one end of the junction differs from germline and may be a read error. The rearrangement joins TRBV7-7 to TRBJ2-5; weak D call: TRBD2 (5 bases). The germline V gene encodes CDR1 SSHAT and CDR2 FNYEAQ (reference sequence). The CDR3 contains 15 residues. The CDR3 loop reads CASSSRPGKQETQYF. The CDR3 DNA follows: TGTGCTAGCAGCTCGAGACCCGGGAAGCAAGAGACCCAGTACTTC.

This clone was counted a single time. This chain links TRBV2 with TRBJ2-2, with 8 bases fitting TRBD1. Germline CDR1 is SNHLY and CDR2 is FYNNEI. Trimming cost V 4 bases and J 5 bases; bases outside gene matches: 12. The CDR3 sequence is 17 residues long. DNA of the CDR3: TGTGCCAGCAGTGTCGATAGCAGGGGGCACGATACCGGGGAGCTGTTTTTT. Translation: CASSVDSRGHDTGELFF.

This chain connects TRBV2 to TRBJ2-7, with 9 nucleotides matching TRBD2. The CDR3 totals 15 residues. CDR1 is SNHLY and CDR2 is FYNNEI in the germline V gene. V shed 10 bases, J shed 7 bases, and the junction held 17 bases outside the gene matches. The CDR3 DNA reads as TGTGCCAACCCGCGGGCTAGCGGGACATCGGGGGAGCAGTACTTC. This gives the protein CANPRASGTSGEQYF.

The rearrangement links TRBV19 to TRBJ2-7; D is possibly TRBD2 (5 bases). V was trimmed by 4 bases and J by 6 bases, leaving 16 bases between them. The germline V gene encodes CDR1 LNHDA and CDR2 SQIVND (reference sequence). The CDR3 length is 14 residues. In DNA form, the CDR3 reads TGTGCCAGTAGTACTACTCACTCGAGCGGCGAGCAGTACTTC. Amino acid sequence: CASSTTHSSGEQYF.

J is TRBJ1-5 and V is TRBV15, with a weak D call TRBD1 (5 bases). This CDR3 comprises 14 residues. Germline loops: CDR1 LNHNV, CDR2 YYDKDF (reference sequence). Trimming left V 6 bases short and J 1 base short, with 10 bases between. The CDR3 bases are TGTGCCACCAGGGGACTTGGGAGCAATCAGCCCCAGCATTTT. Amino acid sequence: CATRGLGSNQPQHF.

This chain uses TRBV5-1 with TRBJ2-1, with 14 bases lining up with TRBD2. This CDR3 is 16 amino acids long. CDR1 is SGHRS, CDR2 YFSETQ, per germline. The ends lost 4 bases at V and 6 bases at J; junction bases unmatched: 6. The CDR3 coding sequence is TGCGCCAGCAGCCCCAAGACTAGCGGGAGGGTCAATGAGCAGTTCTTC. Its translation is CASSPKTSGRVNEQFF.

This chain links TRBV7-9 with TRBJ1-2; 8 bases agree with TRBD1. The CDR3 spans 14 residues. Per germline, CDR1 SEHNR and CDR2 FQNEAQ (reference sequence). V was pared by 0 bases and J by 4 bases, with 1 base of the junction left unmatched. CDR3 region: CASSLAGTGYGYTF. CDR3 bases: TGTGCCAGCAGCTTAGCCGGGACAGGCTATGGCTACACCTTC.

This clone appeared a few times. The chain employs TRBV18 and TRBJ2-2; perhaps TRBD2 as D (5 bases). This CDR3 is 15 amino acids long. Trimming took 1 base from V and 4 from J, leaving 10 bases between them. CDR1 KGHSH and CDR2 LQKENI come from the germline V gene. Here the CDR3 DNA reads TGTGCCAGCTCACCACGTCCTAGCCCCACCGGGGAGCTGTTTTTT. Translated, it gives CASSPRPSPTGELFF.

The rearrangement links TRBV30 to TRBJ1-5, with TRBD1 matching 9 bases. CDR3 length equals 15 residues. Germline V gene data show CDR1 as GTSNPN and CDR2 as SVGIG (reference sequence). The junction had 6 bases not matched to a gene; V was cut back by 3 bases and J by 3 bases. The CDR3 region is CAWREQGANNQPQHF. The CDR3 nucleotides are TGTGCCTGGAGGGAACAGGGGGCTAACAATCAGCCCCAGCATTTT.

Turning to this clone: The same CDR3 can be traced to other DNA sequences in this sample. The V call is TRBV7-6, the J call TRBJ2-3; D call uncertain. V lost 1 base and J 2 bases, leaving 4 bases between the germline ends. CDR1 and CDR2 from the germline V gene are SGHVS and FNYEAQ. CDR3 length: 13 residues. CDR3 bases: TGTGCCAGCAGCTTAGACAACACAGATACGCAGTATTTT. Translation: CASSLDNTDTQYF.

V usage is TRBV7-2 and J usage is TRBJ2-5; 8 bases match TRBD2. The CDR3 consists of 14 residues. The germline V gene encodes CDR1 SGHTA and CDR2 FQGNSA. Losses at the gene ends were 3 bases for V and 5 bases for J; bases not matched to a gene: 5. The CDR3 reads CASSLSGSGETQYF. In DNA form, the CDR3 reads TGTGCCAGCAGCTTGAGCGGGAGCGGGGAGACCCAGTACTTC.

Comments on this clone: One end of the junction does not line up with germline, which may come from a read error. V is TRBV7-9 and J is TRBJ2-7, with a tentative D call TRBD2 (6 bases). The CDR3 contains 16 residues. Germline lookup yields CDR1 SEHNR and CDR2 FQNEAQ (reference sequence). The CDR3 bases are TGTTCCAGCAGCTTGTATACGGGACTCAGCTCCTACGAGCAGTACTTC. Translated: CSSSLYTGLSSYEQYF.

The chain employs TRBV19 and TRBJ1-2; 7 bases are shared with TRBD1. In germline, CDR1 is LNHDA, CDR2 SQIVND (reference sequence). V trimming: 6 bases; J trimming: 4 bases; junction bases outside the gene matches: 5. The CDR3 extends over 13 amino acids. CDR3 residues: CASSQTGSYGYTF. The CDR3 nucleotides are TGTGCCAGTAGCCAGACAGGGTCCTATGGCTACACCTTC. Filled out from reference TRBV19 and TRBJ1-2, the complete variable domain reads DGGITQSPKYLFRKEGQNVTLSCEQNLNHDAMYWYRQDPGQGLRLIYYSQIVNDFQKGDIAEGYSVSREKKESFPLTVTSAQKNPTAFYLCASSQTGSYGYTFGSGTRLTVV.

The V call is TRBV5-1, the J call TRBJ2-1; 14 bases align to TRBD2. This CDR3 is built from 15 residues. The germline V gene has CDR1 SGHRS and CDR2 YFSETQ. Trimming took 4 bases from V and 8 from J; bases not matched to a gene: 5. The DNA of the CDR3 is TGCGCCAGCAGCCCGGGGACTAGCGGGAGACATGAGCAGTTCTTC. It is translated as CASSPGTSGRHEQFF.

There are a few counts of this clone. This chain connects TRBV19 to TRBJ2-1, with D unclear. The CDR3 is made up of 16 amino acids. Between the trimmed V and J ends, which lost 5 bases and 8 bases, there was a span of 22 bases. CDR1 and CDR2 from the germline V gene are LNHDA and SQIVND (reference sequence). The CDR3 loop is CASSPPPRERTHEQFF. The CDR3, as DNA: TGTGCCAGTAGTCCCCCACCACGAGAACGTACCCATGAGCAGTTCTTC. Full variable domain (rest looked up from reference TRBV19 and TRBJ2-1): DGGITQSPKYLFRKEGQNVTLSCEQNLNHDAMYWYRQDPGQGLRLIYYSQIVNDFQKGDIAEGYSVSREKKESFPLTVTSAQKNPTAFYLCASSPPPRERTHEQFFGPGTRLTVL.

This clone showed up just a few times. This chain links TRBV11-2 with TRBJ2-4; maybe TRBD1 (6 bases). The V gene's germline CDR1 is SGHAT and CDR2 FQNNGV. The CDR3 sequence is 17 residues long. V lost 1 base, J lost 0 bases, and 13 bases lay in between. The CDR3 spells CASSLATQGAAKNIQYF. In DNA form, the CDR3 reads TGTGCCAGCAGCTTAGCAACACAGGGAGCAGCCAAAAACATTCAGTACTTC. The whole variable domain, filled in from reference TRBV11-2 and TRBJ2-4, reads EAGVAQSPRYKIIEKRQSVAFWCNPISGHATLYWYQQILGQGPKLLIQFQNNGVVDDSQLPKDRFSAERLKGVDSTLKIQPAKLEDSAVYLCASSLATQGAAKNIQYFGAGTRLSVL.

This clone was seen a few times. This chain joins TRBV15 and TRBJ2-7; 11 bases map to TRBD2. The CDR3 totals 16 residues. V dropped 1 base and J dropped 2; count of bases not matched to a gene: 4. CDR1 is LNHNV and CDR2 is YYDKDF in the germline V gene (reference sequence). The CDR3 region is CATSRAGTSGTYEQYF. The CDR3 DNA is TGTGCCACCAGCAGAGCCGGGACTAGCGGTACCTACGAGCAGTACTTC. The variable domain in full, completed from reference TRBV15 and TRBJ2-7, reads DAMVIQNPRYQVTQFGKPVTLSCSQTLNHNVMYWYQQKSSQAPKLLFHYYDKDFNNEADTPDNFQSRRPNTSFCFLDIRSPGLGDTAMYLCATSRAGTSGTYEQYFGPGTRLTVT.

The V gene is TRBV7-9, the J gene TRBJ2-1; 12 nucleotides match TRBD1. Germline lookup yields CDR1 SEHNR and CDR2 FQNEAQ (reference sequence). Trimming took 5 bases from V and 8 from J; bases not matched to a gene: 13. The CDR3 length is 17 residues. The CDR3 region is CASSPSFAGTGGYEQFF. CDR3 coding DNA: TGTGCCAGCAGCCCTTCTTTTGCAGGGACAGGGGGCTATGAGCAGTTCTTC.

Note on this clone: A junction boundary mismatches the germline segment, possibly from a read error. The chain uses TRBV7-9 and TRBJ2-1; 7 bases agree with TRBD1. Germline CDR1 and CDR2: SEHNR and FQNEAQ (reference sequence). The CDR3 has 17 residues. The CDR3 reads CSSSLVSRGNSYNEQFF. The CDR3 nucleotides are TGTTCCAGCAGCTTAGTAAGCAGGGGGAATTCCTACAATGAGCAGTTCTTC.

This clone has a single count. The chain employs TRBV11-2 and TRBJ1-1; D remains ambiguous. Germline values: CDR1 SGHAT, CDR2 FQNNGV. The CDR3 is 13 residues long. The germline V and J ends were trimmed by 5 bases and 0 bases, with 7 bases remaining between them. The CDR3 protein is CASSPTVNTEAFF. DNA for the CDR3: TGTGCCAGCAGCCCTACGGTGAACACTGAAGCTTTCTTT.

This sequence joins TRBV6-1 and TRBJ2-5; 8 positions agree with TRBD1. The J call may be faulty, since TRBJ2-7 better matches the DNA end. The CDR3 extends over 15 amino acids. Germline loops: CDR1 MNHNS, CDR2 SASEGT. CDR3 amino acids: CASSEGQGFSYEQYF. The DNA of the CDR3 is TGTGCCAGCAGTGAAGGACAGGGGTTTTCCTACGAGCAGTACTTC.

The chain recombines TRBV2 with TRBJ1-1; D unresolved. The CDR3 is made up of 13 amino acids. Per the germline V gene, CDR1 is SNHLY and CDR2 is FYNNEI. The ends were cut back, 6 bases at V and 2 bases at J, with 10 bases in the middle. The CDR3 sequence: CASRPTANTEAFF. Here the CDR3 DNA reads TGTGCCAGCAGGCCTACAGCTAACACTGAAGCTTTCTTT.

The chain recombines TRBV9 with TRBJ2-2; D is possibly TRBD2 (6 bases). The CDR3 consists of 16 residues. The germline V gene encodes CDR1 SGDLS and CDR2 YYNGEE. The V and J ends lost 1 base and 1 base respectively, with 11 bases between them. CDR3 in DNA: TGTGCCAGCAGCGTATGGGGGGAAGAGAACACCGGGGAGCTGTTTTTT. Its translation is CASSVWGEENTGELFF. Full variable domain (remainder filled in from reference TRBV9 and TRBJ2-2): DSGVTQTPKHLITATGQRVTLRCSPRSGDLSVYWYQQSLDQGLQFLIQYYNGEERAKGNILERFSAQQFPDLHSELNLSSLELGDSALYFCASSVWGEENTGELFFGEGSRLTVL.

The rearrangement joins TRBV28 to TRBJ2-5; TRBD2 matches 8 bases. This CDR3 contains 14 residues. The germline CDR1 and CDR2 sequences are MDHEN and SYDVKM. Losses at the gene ends were 6 bases for V and 3 bases for J; bases not matched to a gene: 6. CDR3 DNA sequence: TGTGCCAGCAGACCTACGGGAGGGGAAGAGACCCAGTACTTC. Translating gives CASRPTGGEETQYF. Filled out from reference TRBV28 and TRBJ2-5, the complete variable domain reads DVKVTQSSRYLVKRTGEKVFLECVQDMDHENMFWYRQDPGLGLRLIYFSYDVKMKEKGDIPEGYSVSREKKERFSLILESASTNQTSMYLCASRPTGGEETQYFGPGTRLLVL.